This section outlines one TCR beta chain sequence together with its context. Its antigen is currently unknown. The data are from a study of cytomegalovirus exposure and HLA in healthy donors. As for the study in general: Genotyping showed less than 85% of approximately 430 donors falling in the Caucasian-associated ancestry cluster. Broader study findings: As immune exposure information, only CMV serostatus was available. A list of approximately 160 TCR beta chains associated with cytomegalovirus was given. Many donors carried some public TCRs, although rarity characterized most TCR sequences.

Germline loops: CDR1 LGHNA, CDR2 YNFKEQ. V was clipped by 0 bases and J by 4 bases; unmatched bases: 8. The CDR3 is 17 amino acids. It was with 60 Vbeta and 13 Jbeta primers that the PCR ran. Using immunoSEQ multiplex PCR, the repertoire was profiled, and TCRdb retains in-frame clones only, with some absent. Of approximately 210,000 clones in the sample, 82% were seen once. This clonotype was sampled from a middle-aged man in good health and CMV-seropositive. The sample taken for sequencing was PBMCs. The chain recombines TRBV4-2 with TRBJ2-2; 7 bases are a match to TRBD2. The CDR3 protein is CASSQDARGGSTGELFF. DNA for the CDR3: TGTGCCAGCAGCCAAGACGCGCGGGGCGGGAGCACCGGGGAGCTGTTTTTT.